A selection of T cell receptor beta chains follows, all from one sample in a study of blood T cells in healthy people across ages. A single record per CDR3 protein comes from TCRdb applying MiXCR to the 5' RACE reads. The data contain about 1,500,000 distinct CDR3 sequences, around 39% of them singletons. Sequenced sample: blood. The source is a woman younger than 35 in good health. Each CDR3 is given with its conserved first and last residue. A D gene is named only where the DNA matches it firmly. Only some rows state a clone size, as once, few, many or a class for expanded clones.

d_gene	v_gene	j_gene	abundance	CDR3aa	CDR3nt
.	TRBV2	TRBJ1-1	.	CASSRGTFLNTEAFF	TGTGCCAGCAGTCGGGGAACGTTTTTGAACACTGAAGCTTTCTTT
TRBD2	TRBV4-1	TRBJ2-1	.	CASSQETSGSNEQFF	TGCGCCAGCAGCCAAGAGACTAGCGGGAGTAATGAGCAGTTCTTC
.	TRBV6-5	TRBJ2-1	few	CASSYAPGTAYNEQFF	TGTGCCAGCAGTTACGCTCCAGGGACGGCCTACAATGAGCAGTTCTTC
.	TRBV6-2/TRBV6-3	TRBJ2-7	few	CASSFGGGPSYEQYF	TGTGCCAGCAGTTTTGGAGGAGGGCCATCCTACGAGCAGTACTTC
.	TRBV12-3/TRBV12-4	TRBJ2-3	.	CASSPSVSTGTQYF	TGTGCCAGCAGCCCTAGCGTCAGCACAGGTACGCAGTATTTT
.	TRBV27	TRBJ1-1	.	CASSPTPNTEAFF	TGTGCCAGCAGCCCCACCCCGAACACTGAAGCTTTCTTT
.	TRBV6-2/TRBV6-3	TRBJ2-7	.	CASSQPGEFAYEQYF	TGTGCCAGCAGCCAGCCCGGGGAGTTCGCCTACGAGCAGTACTTC
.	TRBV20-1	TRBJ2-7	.	CSARGTGEGLTYEQYF	TGCAGTGCTAGAGGGACAGGCGAGGGACTCACCTACGAGCAGTACTTC
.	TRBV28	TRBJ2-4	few	CASSAPDKNIQYF	TGTGCCAGCAGTGCCCCCGATAAAAACATTCAGTACTTC
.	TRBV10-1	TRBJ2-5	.	CASSGDRLLGGTQYF	TGCGCCAGCAGTGGAGACAGGCTCCTCGGCGGGACCCAGTACTTC
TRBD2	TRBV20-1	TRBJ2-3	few	CSATGTSGPDTQYF	TGCAGTGCTACCGGGACTAGCGGCCCAGATACGCAGTATTTT
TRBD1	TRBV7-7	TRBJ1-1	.	CASSSLQGANTEAFF	TGTGCCAGCAGCTCCCTACAGGGGGCTAACACTGAAGCTTTCTTT
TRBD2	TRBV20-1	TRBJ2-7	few	CSAGTGTSGTYEQYF	TGCAGTGCTGGAACCGGGACTAGCGGGACTTATGAGCAGTACTTC
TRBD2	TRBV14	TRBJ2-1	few	CASSRNLLAGGYNEQFF	TGTGCCAGCAGCCGGAACCTGCTAGCGGGAGGGTACAATGAGCAGTTCTTC
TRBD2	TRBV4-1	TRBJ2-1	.	CASSPDSLAGSYNEQFF	TGCGCCAGCAGTCCCGACTCCCTAGCGGGCTCCTACAATGAGCAGTTCTTC
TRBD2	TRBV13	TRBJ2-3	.	CASSSLAGLTIRTDTQYF	TGTGCCAGCAGCTCCCTAGCGGGACTGACCATCCGCACAGATACGCAGTATTTT
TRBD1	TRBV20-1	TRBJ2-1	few	CSAYSRDRTYNEQFF	TGCAGTGCTTACTCCCGGGACAGGACCTACAATGAGCAGTTCTTC
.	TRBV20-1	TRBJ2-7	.	CSAPAGETYEQYF	TGCAGTGCCCCAGCGGGTGAAACCTACGAGCAGTACTTC
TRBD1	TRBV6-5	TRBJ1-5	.	CASSLTGSLGSNQPQHF	TGTGCCAGCAGTTTGACAGGGTCCCTAGGCAGCAATCAGCCCCAGCATTTT
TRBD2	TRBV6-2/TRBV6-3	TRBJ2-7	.	CASSYPGLAGVPSYEQYF	TGTGCCAGCAGTTACCCGGGACTAGCGGGGGTACCATCATACGAGCAGTACTTC
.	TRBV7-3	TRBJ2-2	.	CASQNFAGELFF	TGTGCCAGCCAGAACTTTGCCGGGGAGCTGTTTTTT
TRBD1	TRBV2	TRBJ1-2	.	CANSDRGRINYGYTF	TGTGCCAACAGTGACAGGGGGCGGATTAACTATGGCTACACCTTC
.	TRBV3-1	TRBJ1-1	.	CASSRRGANTEAFF	TGTGCCAGCAGCCGTCGGGGGGCGAACACTGAAGCTTTCTTT
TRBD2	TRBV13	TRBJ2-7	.	CASRAGGHEQYF	TGTGCCAGCAGGGCGGGGGGCCACGAGCAGTACTTC
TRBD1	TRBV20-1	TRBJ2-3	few	CSARDPKTGGTDTQYF	TGCAGTGCTAGAGACCCCAAGACAGGGGGGACAGATACGCAGTATTTT
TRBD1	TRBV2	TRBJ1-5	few	CASLEGGQGLNQPQHF	TGTGCCAGTCTAGAGGGCGGACAGGGGCTTAATCAGCCCCAGCATTTT
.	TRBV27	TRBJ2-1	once	CASSWDLQNEQFF	TGTGCCAGTAGTTGGGACTTGCAGAATGAGCAGTTCTTC
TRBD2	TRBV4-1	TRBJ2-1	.	CASSQLVPSGPSYNEQFF	TGCGCCAGCAGCCAACTAGTTCCTAGCGGGCCCTCTTACAATGAGCAGTTCTTC
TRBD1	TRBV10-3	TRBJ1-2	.	CAISEFGTGEGYTF	TGTGCCATCAGTGAGTTTGGGACAGGGGAAGGCTACACCTTC
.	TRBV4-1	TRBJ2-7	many	CASSPVQGDYEQYF	TGCGCCAGCAGCCCTGTGCAGGGTGACTACGAGCAGTACTTC
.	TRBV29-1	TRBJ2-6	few	CSVAPPGAGANVLTF	TGCAGCGTTGCCCCCCCGGGGGCCGGGGCCAACGTCCTGACTTTC
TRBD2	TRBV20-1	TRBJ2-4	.	CSARELAGVEEQYF	TGCAGTGCTAGAGAACTAGCGGGAGTCGAAGAGCAGTACTTC
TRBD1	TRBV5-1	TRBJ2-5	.	CASSLELGGGRETQYF	TGCGCCAGCAGCTTGGAGCTAGGGGGCGGAAGAGAGACCCAGTACTTC
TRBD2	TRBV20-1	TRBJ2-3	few	CSASRAGGPTDTQYF	TGCAGTGCTAGTCGGGCGGGAGGTCCCACAGATACGCAGTATTTT
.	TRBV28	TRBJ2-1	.	CASSLRGNSYNEQFF	TGTGCCAGCAGTTTAAGAGGGAACTCCTACAATGAGCAGTTCTTC
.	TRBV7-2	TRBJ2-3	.	CASSPGPATDTQYF	TGTGCCAGCAGCCCCGGCCCGGCCACAGATACGCAGTATTTT
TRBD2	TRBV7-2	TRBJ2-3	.	CASSLVGGWTSGSTDTQYF	TGTGCCAGCAGCTTAGTCGGGGGATGGACTAGCGGCAGCACAGATACGCAGTATTTT
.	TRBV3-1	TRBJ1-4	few	CASSQDLREKLFF	TGTGCCAGCAGCCAAGATTTACGGGAAAAACTGTTTTTT
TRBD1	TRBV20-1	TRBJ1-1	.	CSAKQGVTEAFF	TGCAGTGCTAAACAGGGGGTCACTGAAGCTTTCTTT
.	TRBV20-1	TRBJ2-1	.	CSAREPTHHYNEQFF	TGCAGTGCTAGAGAACCCACTCACCATTACAATGAGCAGTTCTTC
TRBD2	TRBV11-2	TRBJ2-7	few	CASSPGTSVHEQYF	TGTGCCAGCAGCCCCGGGACTAGCGTTCACGAGCAGTACTTC
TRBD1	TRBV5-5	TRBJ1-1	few	CASSLAPTGGTEAFF	TGTGCCAGCAGCTTGGCCCCCACAGGGGGCACTGAAGCTTTCTTT
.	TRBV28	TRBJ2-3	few	CASSLTGFSGDTQYF	TGTGCCAGCAGTTTAACAGGATTTTCGGGAGATACGCAGTATTTT
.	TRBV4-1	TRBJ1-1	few	CASSQVGLGNTEAFF	TGCGCCAGCAGCCAAGTCGGCCTCGGGAACACTGAAGCTTTCTTT